A single sample is the source of the 20 T cell receptor beta chains below, sequenced in a study of blood T cells in healthy people across ages. Through a sample-barcoded 5' primer and a J-beta primer mix, a second PCR was run for roughly 6 to 11 cycles. TCRdb analysed the 5' RACE reads with MiXCR anew, one entry per CDR3 protein. The data show some 900,000 distinct CDR3 sequences, with roughly 52% seen just once and around 15% held by the top ten. Sequences were obtained from blood. All receptors come from a man between 25 and 39 years old in good health.

This clonotype showed up just a few times. The gene calls are TRBV5-1 and TRBJ2-6; D is tentatively TRBD1 or TRBD2 (5 bases each). The CDR3 is 16 amino acids. In germline, CDR1 is SGHRS, CDR2 YFSETQ. V lost 2 bases and J lost 4, with 13 bases in between. The chain's CDR3 is CASSFSGQGGANVLTF. DNA for the CDR3: TGCGCCAGCAGCTTCTCGGGGCAAGGAGGGGCCAACGTCCTGACTTTC. The whole variable domain, remainder taken from reference TRBV5-1 and TRBJ2-6, is KAGVTQTPRYLIKTRGQQVTLSCSPISGHRSVSWYQQTPGQGLQFLFEYFSETQRNKGNFPGRFSGRQFSNSRSEMNVSTLELGDSALYLCASSFSGQGGANVLTFGAGSRLTVL.

This clonotype has only a few counts. V gene TRBV6-1 combines with J gene TRBJ1-5; 8 bases align to TRBD1. The length of the CDR3 is 14 residues. Per the germline V gene, CDR1 is MNHNS and CDR2 is SASEGT. Trimming removed 3 bases from V and 7 bases from J; junction bases left unmatched: 5. CDR3 loop: CASSETGEEQPQHF. CDR3 DNA sequence: TGTGCCAGCAGTGAGACAGGGGAGGAACAGCCCCAGCATTTT.

The DNA of the CDR3 is TGTGCCAGCAGTTACTCTCCCGACAGGGGCAGGTCACCCCTCCACTTT. This sequence encodes CASSYSPDRGRSPLHF. V is TRBV6-5 and J is TRBJ1-6; 8 nucleotides line up with TRBD1. This CDR3 comprises 16 residues. Losses at the gene ends were 0 bases for V and 10 bases for J; bases not matched to a gene: 8. Germline V gene data show CDR1 as MNHEY and CDR2 as SVGAGI.

The V call is TRBV29-1, the J call TRBJ2-3, with TRBD1 matching 7 bases. The germline CDR1 and CDR2 sequences are SQVTM and ANQGSEA. V shed 6 bases and J 1 base; nucleotides not matched to a gene: 4. CDR3 length: 13 residues. The CDR3: CSVTGFGTDTQYF. The CDR3 DNA reads as TGCAGCGTGACAGGGTTCGGCACAGATACGCAGTATTTT.

This rearrangement joins TRBV10-3 to TRBJ1-2; the match to TRBD1 covers 10 bases. The junction had 8 bases not matched to a gene; V was cut back by 4 bases and J by 6 bases. CDR3 length: 15 amino acids. The V gene's germline CDR1 is ENHRY and CDR2 SYGVKD. In nucleotides, the CDR3 is TGTGCCATCAGTGCGGGACAGGGGTCCCGAGATGGCTACACCTTC. Translation gives CAISAGQGSRDGYTF.

This rearrangement joins TRBV2 to TRBJ1-2, with 7 bases matching TRBD1. V lost 2 bases, J lost 8 bases, and 5 bases stayed unmatched. There are 13 residues in the CDR3. Germline CDR1 is SNHLY and CDR2 is FYNNEI. CDR3 coding DNA: TGTGCCAGCAGTGAATTCCAGGGGGAAGGCTACACCTTC. This sequence encodes CASSEFQGEGYTF. Drawing the rest from reference TRBV2 and TRBJ1-2, the complete variable domain is EPEVTQTPSHQVTQMGQEVILRCVPISNHLYFYWYRQILGQKVEFLVSFYNNEISEKSEIFDDQFSVERPDGSNFTLKIRSTKLEDSAMYFCASSEFQGEGYTFGSGTRLTVV.

The chain has TRBV15 and TRBJ2-3; D may match TRBD1 or TRBD2 (5 bases each). Between the trimmed V and J ends, which lost 4 bases and 2 bases, there was a span of 10 bases. The length of the CDR3 is 14 residues. Looked up from germline, CDR1 is LNHNV and CDR2 is YYDKDF (reference sequence). The CDR3 region has the DNA TGTGCCACCAGCAACTGGGACCTCACAGATACGCAGTATTTT. Encoded protein: CATSNWDLTDTQYF.

The table lists this clonotype with a few counts. V and J are TRBV7-2 and TRBJ2-3; D may match TRBD1 or TRBD2 (5 bases each). In germline, CDR1 is SGHTA, CDR2 FQGNSA. The CDR3 runs 15 residues. The germline V and J ends were trimmed by 1 base and 6 bases, with 14 bases remaining between them. CDR3 sequence: CASSLGGGLDDTQYF. The CDR3 nucleotides read TGTGCCAGCAGCTTAGGGGGCGGGCTGGATGATACGCAGTATTTT.

The V call is TRBV7-9, the J call TRBJ2-1; 7 positions match TRBD2. The CDR3 has 15 amino acids. Unmatched junction bases numbered 5, after V lost 1 base and J lost 5 bases. The germline CDR1 and CDR2 sequences are SEHNR and FQNEAQ (reference sequence). The CDR3 loop is CASSLVGGRDNEQFF. Written as DNA, the CDR3 is TGTGCCAGCAGCTTAGTCGGGGGGAGAGACAATGAGCAGTTCTTC. The full variable domain, in which reference TRBV7-9 and TRBJ2-1 provide the parts outside the CDR3, is DTGVSQNPRHKITKRGQNVTFRCDPISEHNRLYWYRQTLGQGPEFLTYFQNEAQLEKSRLLSDRFSAERPKGSFSTLEIQRTEQGDSAMYLCASSLVGGRDNEQFFGPGTRLTVL.

This clonotype was picked up one time. V and J are TRBV5-1 and TRBJ1-1; no clear D gene. The CDR3 sequence is 16 residues long. The V gene's germline CDR1 is SGHRS and CDR2 YFSETQ. With 4 bases removed from V and 1 base from J, the gap between germline ends came to 17 bases. The DNA for the CDR3 is TGCGCCAGCAGCCCCTGGTACGGGAGTACGAACACTGAAGCTTTCTTT. Encoded protein: CASSPWYGSTNTEAFF.

The rearrangement uses TRBV6-4 and TRBJ2-1; tentatively, D is TRBD1 or TRBD2 (5 bases each). The V end was cut by 0 bases, the J end by 10 bases, with 10 bases between. The CDR3 runs to 13 residues. Looked up from germline, CDR1 is MRHNA and CDR2 is SNTAGT. The CDR3 DNA is TGTGCCAGCAGTGACTCCTTGGGGGTCGAGCAGTTCTTC. Its protein is CASSDSLGVEQFF.

This clonotype was seen more than once but under ten times. The V gene is TRBV25-1, the J gene TRBJ2-5; D is unresolved. The germline V gene has CDR1 MGHDK and CDR2 SYGVNS. The CDR3 covers 14 residues. V was shortened by 4 bases and J by 5 bases, with 14 bases between the two germline ends. The CDR3 is CASSVRQGQETQYF. For the CDR3, the DNA is TGTGCCAGCAGTGTCCGACAAGGGCAGGAGACCCAGTACTTC. The entire variable domain, with the rest obtained from reference TRBV25-1 and TRBJ2-5, is as follows: EADIYQTPRYLVIGTGKKITLECSQTMGHDKMYWYQQDPGMELHLIHYSYGVNSTEKGDLSSESTVSRIRTEHFPLTLESARPSHTSQYLCASSVRQGQETQYFGPGTRLLVL.

This clonotype occurred many times. This chain joins TRBV6-4 and TRBJ2-3, with TRBD2 matching over 13 bases. The junction had 0 bases not matched to a gene; V was cut back by 2 bases and J by 4 bases. CDR3 length: 15 residues. Looked up from germline, CDR1 is MRHNA and CDR2 is SNTAGT. This CDR3 is CASSDTSGGADTQYF. DNA for the CDR3: TGTGCCAGCAGTGACACTAGCGGGGGGGCAGATACGCAGTATTTT.

This clonotype has only one observation. The chain carries TRBV5-4 and TRBJ2-3; no firm D call. The CDR3 extends over 15 amino acids. Germline CDR1 SGHNT, CDR2 YYREEE (reference sequence). The V end lost 3 bases, the J end lost 5 bases, and 16 bases lay between the germline ends. CDR3 sequence (DNA): TGTGCCAGCAGCTACGGACGCCGTAGTGGAGATACGCAGTATTTT. It translates to CASSYGRRSGDTQYF.

This chain uses TRBV10-3 with TRBJ2-2; a weak D match, TRBD2 (6 bases). CDR1 ENHRY and CDR2 SYGVKD come from the germline V gene. The CDR3 runs to 17 residues. The V and J ends lost 4 bases and 4 bases respectively, with 19 bases between them. CDR3 in DNA: TGTGCCATCAGTGGTAGGGCGGGAAACAATCCCACCGGGGAGCTGTTTTTT. Its protein is CAISGRAGNNPTGELFF.

This clonotype turned up a few times. J is TRBJ1-2 and V is TRBV5-1; TRBD1 matches at 8 bases. J was trimmed by 7 bases and V by 4 bases; bases with no gene match: 9. The CDR3 length is 14 residues. CDR1 is SGHRS and CDR2 is YFSETQ in the germline V gene. DNA of the CDR3: TGCGCCAGCAGCCATGGACAGGGAATGGCTGGCTACACCTTC. Translated: CASSHGQGMAGYTF.

J is TRBJ2-7 and V is TRBV7-2; 9 bases fit TRBD2. CDR1 is SGHTA, CDR2 FQGNSA, per germline. The CDR3 has 14 amino acids. Trimming removed 3 bases from V and 1 base from J; junction bases left unmatched: 1. In DNA form, the CDR3 reads TGTGCCAGCAGCTTTCTAGCGGGGTCCTACGAGCAGTACTTC. Protein sequence: CASSFLAGSYEQYF.

The chain joins TRBV7-9 to TRBJ2-5; 8 nucleotides agree with TRBD2. Germline V lookup: CDR1 SEHNR, CDR2 FQNEAQ (reference sequence). Trimming at V came to 5 bases and at J to 5 bases, leaving 10 bases not matched to a gene. The CDR3 consists of 15 residues. CDR3 DNA sequence: TGTGCCAGCAGCATCGGGGGGGCCGTAGGGGAGACCCAGTACTTC. Amino acids: CASSIGGAVGETQYF.

In this sample, this clonotype turned up many times. One junction end does not reproduce the germline sequence, and a read error may be involved. V usage is TRBV3-1 and J usage is TRBJ1-1; D unresolved. CDR1 and CDR2 from the germline V gene are LGHDT and YNNKEL (reference sequence). The length of the CDR3 is 12 residues. CDR3 nucleotides: TGCGCCAGCAGCCGGGGAAACACTGAAGCTTTCTTT. This sequence encodes CASSRGNTEAFF.

This rearrangement joins TRBV15 to TRBJ2-1, with 8 nucleotides matching TRBD2. Germline V CDR1 and CDR2: LNHNV, YYDKDF (reference sequence). The CDR3 covers 15 residues. With 5 bases clipped from V and 5 bases from J, the junction kept 8 bases outside the gene matches. CDR3 loop: CATSPQRGSNNEQFF. For the CDR3, the DNA is TGTGCCACCAGCCCTCAGCGGGGGAGTAACAATGAGCAGTTCTTC.